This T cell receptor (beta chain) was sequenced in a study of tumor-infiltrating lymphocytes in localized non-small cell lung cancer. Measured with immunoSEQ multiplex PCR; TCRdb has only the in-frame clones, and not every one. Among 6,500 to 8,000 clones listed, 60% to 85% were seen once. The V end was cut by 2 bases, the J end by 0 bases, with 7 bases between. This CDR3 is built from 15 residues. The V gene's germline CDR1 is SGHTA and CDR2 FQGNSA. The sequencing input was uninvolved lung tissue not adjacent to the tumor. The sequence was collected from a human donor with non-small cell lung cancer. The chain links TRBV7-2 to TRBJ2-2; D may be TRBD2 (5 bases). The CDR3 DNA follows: TGTGCCAGCAGCTTACGGGGAGCGAACACCGGGGAGCTGTTTTTT. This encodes CASSLRGANTGELFF.